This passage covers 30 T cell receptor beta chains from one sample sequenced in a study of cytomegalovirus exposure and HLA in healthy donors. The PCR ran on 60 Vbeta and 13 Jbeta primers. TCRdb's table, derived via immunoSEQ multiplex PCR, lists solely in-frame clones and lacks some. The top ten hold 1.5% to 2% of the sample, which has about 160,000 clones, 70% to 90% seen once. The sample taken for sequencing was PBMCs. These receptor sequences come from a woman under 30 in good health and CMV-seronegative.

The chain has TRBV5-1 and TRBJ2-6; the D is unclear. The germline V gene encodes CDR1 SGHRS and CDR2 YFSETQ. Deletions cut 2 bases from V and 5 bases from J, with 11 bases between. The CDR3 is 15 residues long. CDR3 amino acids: CASSFPSERANVLTF. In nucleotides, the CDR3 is TGCGCCAGCAGCTTTCCCTCCGAGCGGGCCAACGTCCTGACTTTC.

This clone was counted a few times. The CDR3 spells CASSFAGGWTEAFF. DNA for the CDR3: TGTGCCAGCAGCTTCGCGGGGGGCTGGACTGAAGCTTTCTTT. The rearrangement uses TRBV7-9 and TRBJ1-1; possibly TRBD1 for D (6 bases). Between the trimmed V and J ends, which lost 3 bases and 5 bases, there was a span of 13 bases. Germline loops: CDR1 SEHNR, CDR2 FQNEAQ (reference sequence). CDR3 length: 14 amino acids.

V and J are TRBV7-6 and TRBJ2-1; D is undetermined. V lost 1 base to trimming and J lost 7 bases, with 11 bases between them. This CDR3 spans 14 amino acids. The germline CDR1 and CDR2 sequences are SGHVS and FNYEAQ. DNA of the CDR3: TGTGCCAGCAGCTTAGTAGGCACCGGGAATGAGCAGTTCTTC. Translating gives CASSLVGTGNEQFF.

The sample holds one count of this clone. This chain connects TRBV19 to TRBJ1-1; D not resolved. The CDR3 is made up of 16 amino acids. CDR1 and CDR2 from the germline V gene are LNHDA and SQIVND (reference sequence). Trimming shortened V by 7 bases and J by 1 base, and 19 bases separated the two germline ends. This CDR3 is CASKNPLSTKNTEAFF. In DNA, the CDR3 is TGTGCCAGTAAGAACCCCCTTTCGACTAAGAACACTGAAGCTTTCTTT.

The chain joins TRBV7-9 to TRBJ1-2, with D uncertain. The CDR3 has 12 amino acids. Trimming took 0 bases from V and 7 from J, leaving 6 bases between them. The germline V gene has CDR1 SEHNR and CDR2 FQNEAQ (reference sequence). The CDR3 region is CASSLAGTGYTF. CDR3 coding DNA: TGTGCCAGCAGCTTAGCCGGTACTGGCTACACCTTC.

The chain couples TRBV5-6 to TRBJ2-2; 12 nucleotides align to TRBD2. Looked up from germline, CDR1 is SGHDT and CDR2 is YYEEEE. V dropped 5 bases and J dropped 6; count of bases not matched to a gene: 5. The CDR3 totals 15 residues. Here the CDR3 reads CASRLAGGSAGELFF. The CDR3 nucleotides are TGTGCCAGCAGGCTAGCGGGAGGGTCCGCCGGGGAGCTGTTTTTT.

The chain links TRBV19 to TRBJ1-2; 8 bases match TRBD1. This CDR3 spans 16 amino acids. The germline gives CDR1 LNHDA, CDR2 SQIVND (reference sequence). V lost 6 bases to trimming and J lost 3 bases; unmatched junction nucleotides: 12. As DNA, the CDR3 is TGTGCCAGTAGGACCCGGACAGGGAGAGATGACTATGGCTACACCTTC. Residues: CASRTRTGRDDYGYTF.

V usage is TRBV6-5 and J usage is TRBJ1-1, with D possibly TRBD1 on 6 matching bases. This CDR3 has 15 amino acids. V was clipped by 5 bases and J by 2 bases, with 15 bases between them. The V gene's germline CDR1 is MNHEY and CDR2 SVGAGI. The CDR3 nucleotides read TGTGCCAGCAGTGCTCGCCGGACAGTTAACACTGAAGCTTTCTTT. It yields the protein CASSARRTVNTEAFF.

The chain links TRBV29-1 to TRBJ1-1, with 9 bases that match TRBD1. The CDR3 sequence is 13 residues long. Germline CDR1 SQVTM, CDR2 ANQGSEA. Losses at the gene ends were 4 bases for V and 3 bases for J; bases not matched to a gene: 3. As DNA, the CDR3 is TGCAGCGTTGGGACAGGGGAGGACACTGAAGCTTTCTTT. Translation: CSVGTGEDTEAFF. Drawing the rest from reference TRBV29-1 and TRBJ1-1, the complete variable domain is SAVISQKPSRDICQRGTSLTIQCQVDSQVTMMFWYRQQPGQSLTLIATANQGSEATYESGFVIDKFPISRPNLTFSTLTVSNMSPEDSSIYLCSVGTGEDTEAFFGQGTRLTVV.

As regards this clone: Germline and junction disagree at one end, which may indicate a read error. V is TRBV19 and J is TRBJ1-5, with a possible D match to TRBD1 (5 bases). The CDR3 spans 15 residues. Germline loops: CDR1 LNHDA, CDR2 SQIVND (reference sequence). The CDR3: CVSSNRPGGNQPQHF. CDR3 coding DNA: TGTGTCAGTAGTAACCGTCCGGGGGGCAATCAGCCCCAGCATTTT. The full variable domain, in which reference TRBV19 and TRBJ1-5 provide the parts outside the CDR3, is DGGITQSPKYLFRKEGQNVTLSCEQNLNHDAMYWYRQDPGQGLRLIYYSQIVNDFQKGDIAEGYSVSREKKESFPLTVTSAQKNPTAFYLCVSSNRPGGNQPQHFGDGTRLSIL.

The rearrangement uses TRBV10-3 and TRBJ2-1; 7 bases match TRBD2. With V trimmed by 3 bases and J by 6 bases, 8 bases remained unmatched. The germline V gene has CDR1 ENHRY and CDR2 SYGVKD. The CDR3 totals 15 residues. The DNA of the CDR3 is TGTGCCATCAGTGATAGAGCGGGGTCGAGCAATGAGCAGTTCTTC. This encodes CAISDRAGSSNEQFF.

CDR3 loop: CASSSALNEGKLFF. CDR3 coding DNA: TGTGCCAGCAGTTCGGCCTTAAATGAGGGAAAACTGTTTTTT. The rearrangement links TRBV27 to TRBJ1-4, with no clear D. Germline CDR1 MNHEY, CDR2 SMNVEV (reference sequence). The CDR3 sequence is 14 residues long. Deletions cut 4 bases from V and 10 bases from J, with 16 bases between.

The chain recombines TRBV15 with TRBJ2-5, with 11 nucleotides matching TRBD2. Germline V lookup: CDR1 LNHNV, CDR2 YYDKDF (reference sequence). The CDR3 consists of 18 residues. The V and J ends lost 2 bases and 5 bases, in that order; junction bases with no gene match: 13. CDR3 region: CATSRNSGRAFGGETQYF. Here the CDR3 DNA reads TGTGCCACCAGCAGAAATAGCGGGAGGGCCTTTGGGGGGGAGACCCAGTACTTC.

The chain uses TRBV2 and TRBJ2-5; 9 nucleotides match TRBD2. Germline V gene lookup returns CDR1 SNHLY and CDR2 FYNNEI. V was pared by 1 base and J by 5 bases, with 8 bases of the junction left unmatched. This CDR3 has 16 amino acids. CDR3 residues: CASSEGGLAGSETQYF. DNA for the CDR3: TGTGCCAGCAGTGAAGGGGGGCTAGCGGGGTCCGAGACCCAGTACTTC.

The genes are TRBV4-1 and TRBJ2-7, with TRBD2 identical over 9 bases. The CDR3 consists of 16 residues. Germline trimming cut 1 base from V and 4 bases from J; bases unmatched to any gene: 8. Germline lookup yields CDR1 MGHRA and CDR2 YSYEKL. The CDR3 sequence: CASSQGRSGSRYEQYF. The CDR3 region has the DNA TGCGCCAGCAGCCAAGGACGTAGCGGGAGTCGTTACGAGCAGTACTTC.

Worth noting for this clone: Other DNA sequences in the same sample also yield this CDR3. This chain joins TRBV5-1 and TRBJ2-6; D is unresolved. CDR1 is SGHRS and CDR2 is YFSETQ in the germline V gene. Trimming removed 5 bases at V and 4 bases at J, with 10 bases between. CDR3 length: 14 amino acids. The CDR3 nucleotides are TGCGCCAGCAGAACGGTAGCCGGGGCCAACGTCCTGACTTTC. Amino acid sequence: CASRTVAGANVLTF.

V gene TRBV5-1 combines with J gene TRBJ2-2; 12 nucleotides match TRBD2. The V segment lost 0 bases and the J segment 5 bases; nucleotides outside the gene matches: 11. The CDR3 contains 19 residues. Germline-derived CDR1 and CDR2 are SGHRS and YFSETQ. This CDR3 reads CASSLDASGRARGTGELFF. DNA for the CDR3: TGCGCCAGCAGCTTGGACGCTAGCGGGAGGGCCCGCGGAACCGGGGAGCTGTTTTTT.

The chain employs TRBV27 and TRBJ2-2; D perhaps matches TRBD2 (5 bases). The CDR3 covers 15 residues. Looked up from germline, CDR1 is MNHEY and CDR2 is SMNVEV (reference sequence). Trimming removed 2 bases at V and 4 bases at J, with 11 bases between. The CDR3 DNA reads TGTGCCAGCAGTTTAACCAGAGGGTCCACCGGGGAGCTGTTTTTT. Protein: CASSLTRGSTGELFF.

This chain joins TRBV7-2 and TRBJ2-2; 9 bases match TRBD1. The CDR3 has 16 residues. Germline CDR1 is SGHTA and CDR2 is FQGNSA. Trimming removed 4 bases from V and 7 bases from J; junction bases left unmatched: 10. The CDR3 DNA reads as TGTGCCAGCAGCTCGACGACAGGGGGTTTTAACGGGGAGCTGTTTTTT. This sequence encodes CASSSTTGGFNGELFF.

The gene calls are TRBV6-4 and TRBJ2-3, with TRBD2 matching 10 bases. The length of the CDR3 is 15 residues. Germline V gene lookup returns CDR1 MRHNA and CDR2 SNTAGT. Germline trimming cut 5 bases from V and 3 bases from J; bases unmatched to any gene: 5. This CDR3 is CASSRAGGQTDTQYF. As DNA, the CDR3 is TGTGCCAGCAGTCGAGCGGGGGGGCAGACAGATACGCAGTATTTT.

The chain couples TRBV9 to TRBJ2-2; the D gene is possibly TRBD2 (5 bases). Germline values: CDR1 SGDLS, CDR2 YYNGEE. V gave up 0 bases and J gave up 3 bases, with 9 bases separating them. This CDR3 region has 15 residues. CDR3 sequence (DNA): TGTGCCAGCAGCGTAGGGGTACTAGACACCGGGGAGCTGTTTTTT. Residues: CASSVGVLDTGELFF.

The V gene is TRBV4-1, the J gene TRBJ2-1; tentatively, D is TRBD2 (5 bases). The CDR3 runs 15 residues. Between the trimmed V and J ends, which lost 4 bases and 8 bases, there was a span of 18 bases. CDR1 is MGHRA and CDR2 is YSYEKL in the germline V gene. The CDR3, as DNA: TGCGCCAGCAGCCCCCACGGGGTCTCGGGCGATGAGCAGTTCTTC. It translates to CASSPHGVSGDEQFF.

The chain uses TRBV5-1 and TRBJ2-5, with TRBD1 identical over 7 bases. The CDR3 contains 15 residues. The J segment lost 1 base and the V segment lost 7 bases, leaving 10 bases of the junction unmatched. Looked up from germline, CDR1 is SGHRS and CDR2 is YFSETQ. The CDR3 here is CASAQTGQIQETQYF. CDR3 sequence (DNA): TGCGCCAGCGCCCAGACAGGGCAAATCCAAGAGACCCAGTACTTC.

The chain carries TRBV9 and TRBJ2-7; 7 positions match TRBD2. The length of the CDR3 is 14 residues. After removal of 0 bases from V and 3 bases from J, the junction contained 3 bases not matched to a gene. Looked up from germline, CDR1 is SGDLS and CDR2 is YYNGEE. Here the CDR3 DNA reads TGTGCCAGCAGCGTAGGTGCTAGCGGCTACGAGCAGTACTTC. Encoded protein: CASSVGASGYEQYF.

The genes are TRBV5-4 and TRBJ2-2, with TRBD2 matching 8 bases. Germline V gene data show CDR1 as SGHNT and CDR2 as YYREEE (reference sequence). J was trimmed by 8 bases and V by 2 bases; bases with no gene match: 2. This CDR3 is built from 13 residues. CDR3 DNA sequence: TGTGCCAGCAGCTTCGGCGGGAGGGGGGAGCTGTTTTTT. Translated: CASSFGGRGELFF.

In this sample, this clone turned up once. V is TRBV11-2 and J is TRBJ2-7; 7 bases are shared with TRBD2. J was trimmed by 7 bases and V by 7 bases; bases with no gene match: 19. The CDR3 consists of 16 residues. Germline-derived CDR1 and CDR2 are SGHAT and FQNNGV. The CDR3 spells CASTSEGWGTTKEQYF. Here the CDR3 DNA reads TGTGCCAGCACCTCCGAGGGATGGGGGACTACGAAGGAGCAGTACTTC. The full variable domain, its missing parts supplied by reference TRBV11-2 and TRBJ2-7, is EAGVAQSPRYKIIEKRQSVAFWCNPISGHATLYWYQQILGQGPKLLIQFQNNGVVDDSQLPKDRFSAERLKGVDSTLKIQPAKLEDSAVYLCASTSEGWGTTKEQYFGPGTRLTVT.

The CDR3 DNA follows: TGTGCCAGCAGCTTGTCGACTGGACAGGGGTTTGGCTACACCTTC. This sequence encodes CASSLSTGQGFGYTF. The chain joins TRBV5-4 to TRBJ1-2; 9 positions agree with TRBD1. V was clipped by 1 base and J by 7 bases; unmatched bases: 8. This CDR3 has 15 amino acids. Germline V gene sequence: CDR1 SGHNT, CDR2 YYREEE (reference sequence).

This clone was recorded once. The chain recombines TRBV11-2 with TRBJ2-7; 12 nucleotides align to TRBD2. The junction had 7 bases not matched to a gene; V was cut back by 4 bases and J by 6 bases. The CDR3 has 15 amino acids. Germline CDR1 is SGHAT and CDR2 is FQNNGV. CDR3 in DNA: TGTGCCAGCAGCTCCCGACTAGCGGGAGATCGCGAGCAGTACTTC. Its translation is CASSSRLAGDREQYF.

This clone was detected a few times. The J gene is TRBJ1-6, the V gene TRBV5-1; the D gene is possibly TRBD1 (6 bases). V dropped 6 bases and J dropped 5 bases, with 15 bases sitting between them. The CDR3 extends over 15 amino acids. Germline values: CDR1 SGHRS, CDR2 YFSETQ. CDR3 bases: TGCGCCAGCAAATTTACAGGGACGGATAATTCACCCCTCCACTTT. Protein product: CASKFTGTDNSPLHF.

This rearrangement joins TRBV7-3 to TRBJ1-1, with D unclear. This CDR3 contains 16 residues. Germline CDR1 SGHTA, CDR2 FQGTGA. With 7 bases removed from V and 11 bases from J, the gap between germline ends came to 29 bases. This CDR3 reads CASTHSGKWVYAGAFF. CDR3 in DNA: TGTGCCAGCACGCACAGCGGGAAGTGGGTATACGCGGGTGCTTTCTTT.